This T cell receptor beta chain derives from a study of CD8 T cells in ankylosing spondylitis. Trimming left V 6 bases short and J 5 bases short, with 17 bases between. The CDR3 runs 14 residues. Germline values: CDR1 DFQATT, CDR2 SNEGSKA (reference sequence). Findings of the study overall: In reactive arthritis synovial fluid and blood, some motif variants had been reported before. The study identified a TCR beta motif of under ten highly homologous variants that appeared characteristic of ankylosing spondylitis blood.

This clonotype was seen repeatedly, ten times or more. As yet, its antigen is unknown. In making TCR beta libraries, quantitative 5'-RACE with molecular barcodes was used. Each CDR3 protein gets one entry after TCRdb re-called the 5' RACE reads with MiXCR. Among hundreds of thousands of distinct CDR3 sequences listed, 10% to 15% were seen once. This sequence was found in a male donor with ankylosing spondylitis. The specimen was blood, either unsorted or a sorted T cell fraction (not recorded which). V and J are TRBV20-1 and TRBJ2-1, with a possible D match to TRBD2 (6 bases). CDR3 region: CSALRGRDNNEQFF. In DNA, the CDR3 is TGCAGTGCCCTCCGTGGGCGGGATAACAATGAGCAGTTCTTC.